The clone carrying this T cell receptor beta chain showed up many times. Its antigen is unknown. The data stem from a study of T-cell reconstitution after alpha-beta-depleted transplantation in children. Findings and limits, study-wide: T-cell numbers and diversity one year post-transplant derived largely from freshly generated T cells.

Unique molecular identifiers were built into the TCRbeta library. TCRdb fed the PCR reads into MiXCR, producing one record per CDR3 protein. This sample has tens of thousands of distinct CDR3 sequences, with about 10% found just once. This CDR3 contains 15 residues. Trimming pared 3 bases from V and 0 bases from J, leaving 9 bases between. The starting material was PBMCs, mostly from graft donor cells, obtained 60 days after TCRalphabeta/CD19-depleted stem cell transplant. This receptor was obtained from a male patient aged 2 to 10 who had a stem cell transplant for chronic granulomatous disease, so the T cells may come from the graft donor. V usage is TRBV12-3 or TRBV12-4 and J usage is TRBJ1-3; no reliable D call. The chain's CDR3 is CASSFGSSSGNTIYF. CDR3 coding DNA: TGTGCCAGCAGTTTTGGGAGCAGCTCTGGAAACACCATATATTTT.